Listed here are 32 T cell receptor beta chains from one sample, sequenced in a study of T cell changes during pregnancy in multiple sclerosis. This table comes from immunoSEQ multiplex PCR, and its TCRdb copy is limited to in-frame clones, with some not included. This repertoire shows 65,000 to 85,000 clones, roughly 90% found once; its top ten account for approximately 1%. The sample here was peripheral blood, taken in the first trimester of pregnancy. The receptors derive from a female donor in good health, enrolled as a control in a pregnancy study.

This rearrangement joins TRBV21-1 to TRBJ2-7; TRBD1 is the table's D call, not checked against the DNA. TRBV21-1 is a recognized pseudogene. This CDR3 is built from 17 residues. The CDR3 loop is CASVGGGDTVRTYEQYF. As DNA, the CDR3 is TGTGCCAGTGTAGGAGGGGGCGACACTGTACGTACATACGAGCAGTACTTC.

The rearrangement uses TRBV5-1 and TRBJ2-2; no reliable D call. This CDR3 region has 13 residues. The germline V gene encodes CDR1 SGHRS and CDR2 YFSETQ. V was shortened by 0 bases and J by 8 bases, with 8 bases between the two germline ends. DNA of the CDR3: TGCGCCAGCAGCTTGGTATTGACTGGGGAGCTGTTTTTT. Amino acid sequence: CASSLVLTGELFF.

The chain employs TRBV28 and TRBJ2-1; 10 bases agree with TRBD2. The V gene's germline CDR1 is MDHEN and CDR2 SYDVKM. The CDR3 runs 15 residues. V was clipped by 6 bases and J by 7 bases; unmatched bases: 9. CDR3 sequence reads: CASRLAGQLVNEQFF. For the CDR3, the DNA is TGTGCCAGCAGACTAGCGGGACAGTTGGTGAATGAGCAGTTCTTC. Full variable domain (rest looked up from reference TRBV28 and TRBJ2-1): DVKVTQSSRYLVKRTGEKVFLECVQDMDHENMFWYRQDPGLGLRLIYFSYDVKMKEKGDIPEGYSVSREKKERFSLILESASTNQTSMYLCASRLAGQLVNEQFFGPGTRLTVL.

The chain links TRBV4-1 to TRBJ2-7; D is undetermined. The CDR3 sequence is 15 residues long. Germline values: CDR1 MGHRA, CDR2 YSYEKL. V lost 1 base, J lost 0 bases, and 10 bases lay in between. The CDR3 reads CASSQGTDLSYEQYF. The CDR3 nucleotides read TGCGCCAGCAGCCAAGGAACAGATCTCTCCTACGAGCAGTACTTC.

The CDR3 spells CASSPGLLIDEQYF. CDR3 DNA sequence: TGTGCCAGCAGCCCGGGACTATTAATCGACGAGCAGTACTTC. The chain couples TRBV5-4 to TRBJ2-7, with 7 bases matching TRBD2. The CDR3 is 14 residues long. CDR1 SGHNT and CDR2 YYREEE come from the germline V gene (reference sequence). J was trimmed by 5 bases and V by 4 bases; bases with no gene match: 9.

CDR3 in amino acids: CASSPSGQPGTEAFF. The CDR3 bases are TGCGCCAGCAGCCCCTCGGGACAGCCGGGTACTGAAGCTTTCTTT. The rearrangement joins TRBV5-1 to TRBJ1-1, with 7 positions matching TRBD1. In germline, CDR1 is SGHRS, CDR2 YFSETQ. The CDR3 totals 15 residues. The trim removed 4 bases at V and 5 bases at J, leaving 11 bases unmatched.

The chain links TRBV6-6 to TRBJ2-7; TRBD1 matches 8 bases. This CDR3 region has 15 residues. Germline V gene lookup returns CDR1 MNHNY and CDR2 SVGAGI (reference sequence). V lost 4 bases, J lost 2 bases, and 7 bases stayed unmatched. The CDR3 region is CASSSHGQGPYEQYF. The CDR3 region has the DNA TGTGCCAGCAGTTCGCACGGACAGGGTCCCTACGAGCAGTACTTC.

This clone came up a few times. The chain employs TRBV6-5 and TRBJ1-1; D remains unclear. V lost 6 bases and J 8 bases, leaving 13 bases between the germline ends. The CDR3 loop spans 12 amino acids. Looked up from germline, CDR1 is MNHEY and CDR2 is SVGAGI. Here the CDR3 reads CASRDPGIEAFF. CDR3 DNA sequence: TGTGCCAGCAGAGATCCGGGAATCGAAGCTTTCTTT.

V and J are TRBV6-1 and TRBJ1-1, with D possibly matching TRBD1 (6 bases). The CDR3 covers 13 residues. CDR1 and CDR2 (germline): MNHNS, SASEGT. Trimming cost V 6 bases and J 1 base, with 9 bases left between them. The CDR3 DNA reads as TGTGCCAGCAGGATGACAGGGAACACTGAAGCTTTCTTT. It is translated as CASRMTGNTEAFF.

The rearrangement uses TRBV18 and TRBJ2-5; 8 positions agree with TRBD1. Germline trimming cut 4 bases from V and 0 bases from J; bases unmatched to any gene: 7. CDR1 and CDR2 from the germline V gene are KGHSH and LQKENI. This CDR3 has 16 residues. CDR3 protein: CASSRQTGVDQETQYF. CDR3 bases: TGTGCCAGCTCACGTCAGACAGGGGTCGACCAAGAGACCCAGTACTTC.

CDR3 residues: CASSIQFSGTTYEQYF. In nucleotides, the CDR3 is TGTGCCAGTAGTATTCAATTTAGCGGGACCACCTACGAGCAGTACTTC. This chain uses TRBV19 with TRBJ2-7; 8 nucleotides align to TRBD2. In germline, CDR1 is LNHDA, CDR2 SQIVND (reference sequence). This CDR3 contains 16 residues. V lost 3 bases to trimming and J lost 2 bases; unmatched junction nucleotides: 9.

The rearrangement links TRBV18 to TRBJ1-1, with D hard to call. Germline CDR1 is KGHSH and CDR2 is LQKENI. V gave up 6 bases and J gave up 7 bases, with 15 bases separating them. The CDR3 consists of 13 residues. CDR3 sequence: CASSFRAGLEAFF. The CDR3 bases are TGTGCCAGCTCTTTTAGGGCCGGACTTGAAGCTTTCTTT.

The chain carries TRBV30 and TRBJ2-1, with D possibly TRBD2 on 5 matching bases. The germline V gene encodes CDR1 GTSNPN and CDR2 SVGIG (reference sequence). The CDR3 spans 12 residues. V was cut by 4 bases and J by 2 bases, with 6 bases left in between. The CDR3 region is CAWTSTYNEQFF. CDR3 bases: TGTGCCTGGACTAGCACCTACAATGAGCAGTTCTTC.

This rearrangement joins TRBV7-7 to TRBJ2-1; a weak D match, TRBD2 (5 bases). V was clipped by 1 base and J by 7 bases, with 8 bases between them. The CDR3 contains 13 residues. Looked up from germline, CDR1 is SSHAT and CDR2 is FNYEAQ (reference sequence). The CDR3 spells CASSLDGNNEQFF. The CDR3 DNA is TGTGCCAGCAGCTTAGACGGGAATAATGAGCAGTTCTTC. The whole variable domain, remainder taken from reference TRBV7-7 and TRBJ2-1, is GAGVSQSPRYKVTKRGQDVTLRCDPISSHATLYWYQQALGQGPEFLTYFNYEAQPDKSGLPSDRFSAERPEGSISTLTIQRTEQRDSAMYRCASSLDGNNEQFFGPGTRLTVL.

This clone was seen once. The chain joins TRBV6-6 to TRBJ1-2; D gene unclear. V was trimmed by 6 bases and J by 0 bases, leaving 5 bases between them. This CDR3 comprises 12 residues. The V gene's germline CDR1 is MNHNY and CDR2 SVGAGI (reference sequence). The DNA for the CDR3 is TGTGCCAGCAGGCTAGCTAACTATGGCTACACCTTC. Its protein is CASRLANYGYTF.

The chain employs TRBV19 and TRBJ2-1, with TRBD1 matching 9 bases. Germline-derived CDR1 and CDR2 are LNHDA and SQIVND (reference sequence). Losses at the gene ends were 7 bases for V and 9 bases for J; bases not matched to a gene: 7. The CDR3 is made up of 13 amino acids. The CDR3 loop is CASKGQGGAEQFF. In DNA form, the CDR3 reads TGTGCCAGTAAGGGACAGGGAGGAGCTGAGCAGTTCTTC.

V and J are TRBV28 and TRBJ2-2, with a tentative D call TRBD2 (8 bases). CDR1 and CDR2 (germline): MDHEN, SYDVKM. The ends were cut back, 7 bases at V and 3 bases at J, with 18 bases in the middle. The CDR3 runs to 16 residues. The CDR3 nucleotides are TGTGCCAGCACCCCCGGGAGGGGGCGTTACACCGGGGAGCTGTTTTTT. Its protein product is CASTPGRGRYTGELFF.

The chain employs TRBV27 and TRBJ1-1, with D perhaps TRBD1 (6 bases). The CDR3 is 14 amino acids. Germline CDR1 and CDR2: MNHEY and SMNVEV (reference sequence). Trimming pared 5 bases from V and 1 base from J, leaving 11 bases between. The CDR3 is CASSPHRENTEAFF. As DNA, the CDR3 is TGTGCCAGCAGTCCCCACAGGGAGAACACTGAAGCTTTCTTT.

Here the CDR3 reads CASHRGGSAGNTIYF. The DNA for the CDR3 is TGTGCCAGTCACAGGGGAGGTTCGGCTGGAAACACCATATATTTT. The chain joins TRBV28 to TRBJ1-3; TRBD1 matches at 7 bases. The germline gives CDR1 MDHEN, CDR2 SYDVKM. The CDR3 extends over 15 amino acids. V shed 9 bases and J 2 bases; nucleotides not matched to a gene: 10.

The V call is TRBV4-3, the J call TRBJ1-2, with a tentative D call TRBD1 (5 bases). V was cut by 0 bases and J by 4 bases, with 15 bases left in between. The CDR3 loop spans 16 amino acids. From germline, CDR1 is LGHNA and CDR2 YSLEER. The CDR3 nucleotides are TGCGCCAGCAGCCAAGATCTGACGGGGGGTGGCTATGGCTACACCTTC. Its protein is CASSQDLTGGGYGYTF.

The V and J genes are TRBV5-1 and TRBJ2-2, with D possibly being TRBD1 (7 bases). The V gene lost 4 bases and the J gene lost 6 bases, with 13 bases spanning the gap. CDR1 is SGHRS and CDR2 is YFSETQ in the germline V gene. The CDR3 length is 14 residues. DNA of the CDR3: TGCGCCAGCAGCCGAACAGGGGAGGCCGGGGAGCTGTTTTTT. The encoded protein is CASSRTGEAGELFF.

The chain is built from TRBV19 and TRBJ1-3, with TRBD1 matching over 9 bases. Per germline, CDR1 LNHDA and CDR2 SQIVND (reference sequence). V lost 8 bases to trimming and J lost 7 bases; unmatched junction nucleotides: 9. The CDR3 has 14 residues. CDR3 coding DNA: TGTGCCAGTCGGGACAGGGAACGTGGGAACACCATATATTTT. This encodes CASRDRERGNTIYF. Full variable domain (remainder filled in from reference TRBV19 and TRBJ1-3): DGGITQSPKYLFRKEGQNVTLSCEQNLNHDAMYWYRQDPGQGLRLIYYSQIVNDFQKGDIAEGYSVSREKKESFPLTVTSAQKNPTAFYLCASRDRERGNTIYFGEGSWLTVV.

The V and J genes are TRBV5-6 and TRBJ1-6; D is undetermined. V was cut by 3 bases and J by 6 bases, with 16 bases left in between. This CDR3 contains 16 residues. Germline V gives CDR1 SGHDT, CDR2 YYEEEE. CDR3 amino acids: CASSSLNQETNSPLHF. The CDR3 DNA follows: TGTGCCAGCAGCTCACTAAACCAAGAAACTAATTCACCCCTCCACTTT.

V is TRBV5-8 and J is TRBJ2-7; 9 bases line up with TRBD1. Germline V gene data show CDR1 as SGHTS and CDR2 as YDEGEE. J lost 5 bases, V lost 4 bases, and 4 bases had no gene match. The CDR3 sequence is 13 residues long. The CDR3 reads CASSPDRGDEQYF. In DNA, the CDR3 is TGTGCCAGCAGCCCGGACAGGGGCGACGAGCAGTACTTC.

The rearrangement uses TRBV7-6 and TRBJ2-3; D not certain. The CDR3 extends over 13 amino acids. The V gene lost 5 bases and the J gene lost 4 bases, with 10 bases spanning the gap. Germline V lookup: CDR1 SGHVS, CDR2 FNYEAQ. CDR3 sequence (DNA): TGTGCCAGCAGCGCTGAGGTCGCAGATACGCAGTATTTT. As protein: CASSAEVADTQYF.

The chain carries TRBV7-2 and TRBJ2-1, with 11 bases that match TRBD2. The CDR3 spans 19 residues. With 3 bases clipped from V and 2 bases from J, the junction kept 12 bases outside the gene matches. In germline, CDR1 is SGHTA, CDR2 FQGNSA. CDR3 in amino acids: CASSFRPSGRFLTYNEQFF. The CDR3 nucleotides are TGTGCCAGCAGCTTCCGCCCTAGCGGGAGGTTCTTAACCTACAATGAGCAGTTCTTC.

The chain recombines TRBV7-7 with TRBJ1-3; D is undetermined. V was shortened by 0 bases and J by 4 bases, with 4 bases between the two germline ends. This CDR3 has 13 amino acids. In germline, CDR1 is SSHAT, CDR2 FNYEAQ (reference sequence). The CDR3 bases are TGTGCCAGCAGCTTAGCGACAGGAAACACCATATATTTT. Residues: CASSLATGNTIYF.

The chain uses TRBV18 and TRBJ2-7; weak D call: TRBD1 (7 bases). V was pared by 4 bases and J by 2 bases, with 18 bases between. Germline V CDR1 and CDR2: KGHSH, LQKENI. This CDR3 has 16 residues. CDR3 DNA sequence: TGTGCCAGCTCACTTGACAGGGTGGAGGGCCCCTACGAGCAGTACTTC. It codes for CASSLDRVEGPYEQYF.

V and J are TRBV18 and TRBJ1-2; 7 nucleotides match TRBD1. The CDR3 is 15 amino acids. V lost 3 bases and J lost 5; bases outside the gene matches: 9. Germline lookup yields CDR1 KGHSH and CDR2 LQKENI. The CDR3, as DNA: TGTGCCAGCTCACCGGGGACAGCCCTAGTATATGGCTACACCTTC. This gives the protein CASSPGTALVYGYTF.

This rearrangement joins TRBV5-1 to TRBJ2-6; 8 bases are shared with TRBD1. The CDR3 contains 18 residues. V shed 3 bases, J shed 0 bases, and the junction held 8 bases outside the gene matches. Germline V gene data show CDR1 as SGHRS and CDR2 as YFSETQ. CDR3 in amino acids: CASSSGAGGSSGANVLTF. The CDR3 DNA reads TGCGCCAGCAGCTCCGGGGCAGGGGGCAGCTCTGGGGCCAACGTCCTGACTTTC.

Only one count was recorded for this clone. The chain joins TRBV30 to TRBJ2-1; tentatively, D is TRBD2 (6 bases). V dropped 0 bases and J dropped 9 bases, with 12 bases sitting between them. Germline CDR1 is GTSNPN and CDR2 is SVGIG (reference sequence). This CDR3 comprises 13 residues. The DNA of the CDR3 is TGTGCCTGGAGTGTTGGGACTCTAACTGAGCAGTTCTTC. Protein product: CAWSVGTLTEQFF.

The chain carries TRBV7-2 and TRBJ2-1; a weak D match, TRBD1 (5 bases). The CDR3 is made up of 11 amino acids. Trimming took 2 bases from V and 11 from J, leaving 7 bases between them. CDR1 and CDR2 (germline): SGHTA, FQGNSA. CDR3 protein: CASSLSGKQFF. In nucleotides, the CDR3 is TGTGCCAGCAGCTTATCAGGGAAGCAGTTCTTC.